The present T cell receptor (beta chain) was sequenced within a study of T cell clonality in common variable immunodeficiency. The method was immunoSEQ multiplex PCR; TCRdb's version includes in-frame clones alone and lacks a portion of them. The record shows about 19,000 clones for this sample, with no singletons present. CVID meant reduced serum IgG, IgA and/or IgM plus specific antibody deficiency. The CDR3 has 15 amino acids. Germline assignment: CDR1 SGHRS and CDR2 YFSETQ. The trim removed 0 bases at V and 9 bases at J, leaving 5 bases unmatched. Remarks on this clone: What it recognizes is unknown. The read terminates 3 residues before the CDR3 end, so the remaining end is supplied by the germline J gene.

Study findings and constraints: CVID subjects showed higher TCRbeta clonality than healthy controls. Fewer deletions and N-nucleotide insertions were reportedly seen in common variable immunodeficiency TCR beta sequences. Compared with controls, CVID subjects had fewer shared TCRbeta clones.

This chain links TRBV5-1 with TRBJ2-1; 11 bases fit TRBD2. The clonotype comes from a human donor with common variable immunodeficiency. The source material was peripheral blood mononuclear cells. The CDR3 is CASSLESGLAGEQFF. The DNA read from the CDR3 is TGCGCCAGCAGCTTGGAATCAGGACTAGCGGGTGAG.